The 11 T cell receptor beta chains below all came from one sample that was sequenced in a study of T cells in Graves' hyperthyroidism and ophthalmopathy. It was RNA transcripts that yielded the amplified TCR beta CDR3 regions. The study used the HTBI primer set for a first-round RT-PCR of the TCR CDR3. One entry per CDR3 protein, called by TCRdb with MiXCR from the multiplex PCR reads. This sample has 330,000 or so distinct CDR3 sequences, with over 15% found just once. The sequenced sample was blood. The receptors shown here come from a woman aged 40 to 50 with Graves' ophthalmopathy.

This clonotype showed up many times. The chain carries TRBV28 and TRBJ1-5; D unclear. V lost 7 bases and J 2 bases, leaving 12 bases between the germline ends. The length of the CDR3 is 14 residues. Germline V gene lookup returns CDR1 MDHEN and CDR2 SYDVKM. CDR3: CASTQRFGNQPQHF. In DNA form, the CDR3 reads TGTGCCAGCACTCAAAGGTTCGGCAATCAGCCCCAGCATTTT. Full variable domain (outside the CDR3, taken from reference TRBV28 and TRBJ1-5): DVKVTQSSRYLVKRTGEKVFLECVQDMDHENMFWYRQDPGLGLRLIYFSYDVKMKEKGDIPEGYSVSREKKERFSLILESASTNQTSMYLCASTQRFGNQPQHFGDGTRLSIL.

This clonotype was counted between two and nine times. Given a much more abundant clone one base away, this may be a read error. The chain couples TRBV7-8 to TRBJ1-5; no clear D. Germline values: CDR1 SGHVS, CDR2 FQNEAQ. This CDR3 spans 15 amino acids. The CDR3 region has the DNA TGTGTCAGCAGCTTAGATAGGGCCCGCAATCAGCCCCAGCATTTT. Protein product: CVSSLDRARNQPQHF.

This chain links TRBV24-1 with TRBJ2-2, with 8 bases lining up with TRBD2. CDR1 is KGHDR, CDR2 SFDVKD, per germline. With V trimmed by 7 bases and J by 1 base, 7 bases remained unmatched. The CDR3 is 16 amino acids. In nucleotides, the CDR3 is TGTGCCACCAGCGCAACCGGGACTAGGAACACCGGGGAGCTGTTTTTT. It yields the protein CATSATGTRNTGELFF.

This clonotype was detected many times. The chain uses TRBV28 and TRBJ2-5; D is unresolved. V was shortened by 5 bases and J by 9 bases, with 13 bases between the two germline ends. The germline V gene encodes CDR1 MDHEN and CDR2 SYDVKM. The CDR3 consists of 12 residues. The DNA for the CDR3 is TGTGCCAGCAGTGATTGGTTCTCGGCCCAGTACTTC. Residues: CASSDWFSAQYF.

This clonotype was seen repeatedly, ten times or more. V usage is TRBV12-3 or TRBV12-4 and J usage is TRBJ1-1; possible D gene TRBD1, 5 bases. V lost 5 bases to trimming and J lost 6 bases, with 16 bases between them. The CDR3 is 14 amino acids. CDR3 coding DNA: TGTGCCAGCAGTATCAGGGTTGTTGGCTCTGAAGCTTTCTTT. It codes for CASSIRVVGSEAFF.

This clonotype was seen more than once but under ten times. V is TRBV7-2 and J is TRBJ1-2; D not resolved. Germline CDR1 reads SGHTA; CDR2 reads FQGNSA. V shed 6 bases and J shed 8 bases, with 13 bases lying between them. This CDR3 contains 12 residues. Here the CDR3 reads CASSRPTLGYTF. CDR3 nucleotide sequence: TGTGCCAGCAGTCGACCGACATTGGGCTACACCTTC.

This clonotype occurred a few times. CDR3 nucleotides: TGTGCCAGCAGCCTCCGGACTAGCGGGATCCCAAGTGGGGCCAACGTCCTGACTTTC. Protein: CASSLRTSGIPSGANVLTF. The rearrangement uses TRBV11-2 and TRBJ2-6; 12 bases align to TRBD2. The V gene's germline CDR1 is SGHAT and CDR2 FQNNGV. Germline trimming cut 5 bases from V and 3 bases from J; bases unmatched to any gene: 11. This CDR3 contains 19 residues.

This clonotype was seen at least ten times. The rearrangement uses TRBV27 and TRBJ2-7; no reliable D call. Trimming stripped 6 bases from V and 3 bases from J, with 15 bases between. Germline V lookup: CDR1 MNHEY, CDR2 SMNVEV (reference sequence). The CDR3 loop spans 14 amino acids. CDR3 DNA sequence: TGTGCCAGCAGGCCTTTAATTGGTCGCTACGAGCAGTACTTC. It encodes CASRPLIGRYEQYF.

This clonotype was counted at least ten times. The chain links TRBV20-1 to TRBJ2-5; TRBD1 agrees at 11 bases. The V gene end was trimmed by 6 bases and the J gene end by 3 bases; junction bases not matched to a gene: 12. Germline values: CDR1 DFQATT, CDR2 SNEGSKA (reference sequence). The CDR3 is 16 residues long. The chain's CDR3 is CSADRPGQGGEETQYF. For the CDR3, the DNA is TGCAGTGCCGATCGACCGGGACAGGGGGGAGAAGAGACCCAGTACTTC.

This clonotype showed up many times. The genes are TRBV5-1 and TRBJ2-2; 14 bases map to TRBD2. After removal of 2 bases from V and 5 bases from J, the junction contained 11 bases not matched to a gene. The germline CDR1 and CDR2 sequences are SGHRS and YFSETQ. The CDR3 is made up of 19 amino acids. The CDR3 DNA sequence: TGCGCCAGCAGCTTCCAGGACGGGACTAGCGGGAGACGGACCGGGGAGCTGTTTTTT. Protein product: CASSFQDGTSGRRTGELFF.

The rearrangement uses TRBV7-2 and TRBJ2-5, with D possibly being TRBD2 (7 bases). V gave up 7 bases and J gave up 3 bases, with 12 bases separating them. Germline loops: CDR1 SGHTA, CDR2 FQGNSA. CDR3 length: 13 amino acids. CDR3 DNA sequence: TGTGCCAGCACCCCGGGGGGCGAAGAGACCCAGTACTTC. Amino acid sequence: CASTPGGEETQYF.